Listed here is a single TCR beta chain. One end of the junction does not line up with germline, which may come from a read error. Methods used by the authors: Amplifying reference gene primers gave estimates of nucleated cell counts. Produced via immunoSEQ multiplex PCR; TCRdb's table is partial and in-frame only. For V, J and clone size, that table is used; D and trimming come from the DNA. This sample has about 140,000 clones, with about three quarters found just once. The data belong to a study of blood T cell repertoires in COVID-19. This CDR3 contains 14 residues. The V gene's germline CDR1 is MDHEN and CDR2 SYDVKM.

V gene TRBV28 combines with J gene TRBJ1-1; 10 bases are a match to TRBD1. Sequenced material: peripheral blood. The receptor comes from a woman in her sixties or seventies with acute or convalescent COVID-19. The CDR3 here is CASSRTGTGVEVFF. As DNA, the CDR3 is TGTGCCAGCAGCAGAACCGGGACAGGGGTTGAAGTTTTCTTT.